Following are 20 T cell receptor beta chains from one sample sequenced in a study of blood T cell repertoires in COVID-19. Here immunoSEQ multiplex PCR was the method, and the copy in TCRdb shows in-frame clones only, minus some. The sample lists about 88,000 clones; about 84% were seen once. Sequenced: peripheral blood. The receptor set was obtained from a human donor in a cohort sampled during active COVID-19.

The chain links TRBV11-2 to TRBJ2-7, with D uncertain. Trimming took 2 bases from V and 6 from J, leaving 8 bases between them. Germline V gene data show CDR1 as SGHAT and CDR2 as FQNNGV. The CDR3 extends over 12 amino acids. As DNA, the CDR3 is TGTGCCAGCAGCTTAACCTTCAGCGAGCAGTACTTC. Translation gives CASSLTFSEQYF. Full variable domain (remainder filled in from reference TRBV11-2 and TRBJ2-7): EAGVAQSPRYKIIEKRQSVAFWCNPISGHATLYWYQQILGQGPKLLIQFQNNGVVDDSQLPKDRFSAERLKGVDSTLKIQPAKLEDSAVYLCASSLTFSEQYFGPGTRLTVT.

DNA for the CDR3: TGCGCCAGCAGTGAGGGGACTAGCCGGGAGACCCAGTACTTC. Translation gives CASSEGTSRETQYF. The chain employs TRBV10-1 and TRBJ2-5; 9 nucleotides align to TRBD2. The CDR3 has 14 amino acids. The trim removed 2 bases at V and 5 bases at J, leaving 3 bases unmatched. Germline-derived CDR1 and CDR2 are WNHNN and SYGVQD (reference sequence).

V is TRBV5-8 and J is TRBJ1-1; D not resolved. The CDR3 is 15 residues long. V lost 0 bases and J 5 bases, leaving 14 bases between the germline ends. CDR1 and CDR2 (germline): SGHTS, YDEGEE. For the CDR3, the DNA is TGTGCCAGCAGCTTGGTGCCAGTTGTCGGGACTGAAGCTTTCTTT. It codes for CASSLVPVVGTEAFF.

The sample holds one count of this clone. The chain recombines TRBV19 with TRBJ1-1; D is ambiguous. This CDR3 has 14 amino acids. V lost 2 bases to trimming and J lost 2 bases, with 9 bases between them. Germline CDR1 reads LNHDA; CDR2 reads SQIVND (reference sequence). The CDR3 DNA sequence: TGTGCCAGTAGTATAACGGCGGATAACACTGAAGCTTTCTTT. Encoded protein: CASSITADNTEAFF.

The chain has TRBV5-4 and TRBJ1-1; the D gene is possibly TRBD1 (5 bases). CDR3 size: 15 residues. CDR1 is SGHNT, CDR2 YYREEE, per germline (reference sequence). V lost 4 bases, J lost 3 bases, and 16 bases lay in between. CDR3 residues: CASSTEAGRYTEAFF. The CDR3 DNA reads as TGTGCCAGCAGCACTGAGGCAGGGAGGTACACTGAAGCTTTCTTT.

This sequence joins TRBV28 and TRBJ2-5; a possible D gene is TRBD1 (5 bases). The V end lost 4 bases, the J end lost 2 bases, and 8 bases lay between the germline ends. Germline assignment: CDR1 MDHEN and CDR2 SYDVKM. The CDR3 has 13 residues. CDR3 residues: CASSSRQQETQYF. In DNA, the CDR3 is TGTGCCAGCAGTTCCCGACAGCAAGAGACCCAGTACTTC.

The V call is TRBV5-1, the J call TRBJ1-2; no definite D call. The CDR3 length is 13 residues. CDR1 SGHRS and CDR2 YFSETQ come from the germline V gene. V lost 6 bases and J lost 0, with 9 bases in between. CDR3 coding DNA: TGCGCCAGCAAGGCGGAAGCTAACTATGGCTACACCTTC. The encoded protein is CASKAEANYGYTF.

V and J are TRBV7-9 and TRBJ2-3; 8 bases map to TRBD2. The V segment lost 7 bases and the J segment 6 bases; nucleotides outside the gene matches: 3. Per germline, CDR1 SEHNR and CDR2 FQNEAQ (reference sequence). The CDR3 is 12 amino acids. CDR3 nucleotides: TGTGCCAGCACCGCTAGCGGGGATACGCAGTATTTT. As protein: CASTASGDTQYF.

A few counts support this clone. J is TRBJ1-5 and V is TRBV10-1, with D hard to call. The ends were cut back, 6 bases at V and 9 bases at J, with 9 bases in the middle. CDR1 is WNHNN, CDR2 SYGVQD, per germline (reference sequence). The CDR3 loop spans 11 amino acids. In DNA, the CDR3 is TGCGCCAGCAGCGGGGAAGGGCCCCAGCATTTT. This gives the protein CASSGEGPQHF.

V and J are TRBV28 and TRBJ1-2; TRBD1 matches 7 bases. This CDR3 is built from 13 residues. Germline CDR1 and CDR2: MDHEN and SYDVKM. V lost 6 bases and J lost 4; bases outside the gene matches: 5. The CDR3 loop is CASSPGQSYGYTF. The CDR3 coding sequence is TGTGCCAGCAGCCCGGGACAGAGCTATGGCTACACCTTC.

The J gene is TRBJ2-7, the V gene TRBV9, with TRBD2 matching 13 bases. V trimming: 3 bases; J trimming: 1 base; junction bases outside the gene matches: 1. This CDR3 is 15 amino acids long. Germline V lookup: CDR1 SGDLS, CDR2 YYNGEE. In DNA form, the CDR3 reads TGTGCCAGCAGCGAGGGACTAGCGGGATCCTACGAGCAGTACTTC. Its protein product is CASSEGLAGSYEQYF.

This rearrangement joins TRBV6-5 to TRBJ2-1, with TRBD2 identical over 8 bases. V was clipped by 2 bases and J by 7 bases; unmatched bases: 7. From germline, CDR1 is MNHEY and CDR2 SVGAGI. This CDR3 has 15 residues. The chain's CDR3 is CASSYAGGPGNEQFF. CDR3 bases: TGTGCCAGCAGTTACGCGGGAGGACCGGGGAATGAGCAGTTCTTC.

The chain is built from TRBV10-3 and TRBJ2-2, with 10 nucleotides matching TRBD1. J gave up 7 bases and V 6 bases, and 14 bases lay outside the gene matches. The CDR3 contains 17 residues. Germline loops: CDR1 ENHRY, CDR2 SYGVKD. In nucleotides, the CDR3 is TGTGCCATCAGCTCGCCTTTGACCGGGACAGGGGACGGGGAGCTGTTTTTT. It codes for CAISSPLTGTGDGELFF.

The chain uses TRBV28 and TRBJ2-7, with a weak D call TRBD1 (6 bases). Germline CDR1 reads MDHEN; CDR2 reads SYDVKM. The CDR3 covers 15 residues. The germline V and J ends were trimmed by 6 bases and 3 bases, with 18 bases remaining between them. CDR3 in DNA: TGTGCCAGCAGCCCTGAAAATGGGGGCGGCTACGAGCAGTACTTC. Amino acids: CASSPENGGGYEQYF.

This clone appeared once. Here the CDR3 reads CASSPNRLGRLEAQYF. As DNA, the CDR3 is TGTGCCAGCAGCCCAAACCGACTAGGCCGGCTTGAGGCCCAGTACTTC. V usage is TRBV7-2 and J usage is TRBJ2-5, with a tentative D call TRBD2 (6 bases). Germline CDR1 reads SGHTA; CDR2 reads FQGNSA. Trimming pared 5 bases from V and 9 bases from J, leaving 25 bases between. The CDR3 extends over 16 amino acids. The full variable domain, its missing parts supplied by reference TRBV7-2 and TRBJ2-5, is GAGVSQSPSNKVTEKGKDVELRCDPISGHTALYWYRQSLGQGLEFLIYFQGNSAPDKSGLPSDRFSAERTGGSVSTLTIQRTQQEDSAVYLCASSPNRLGRLEAQYFGPGTRLLVL.

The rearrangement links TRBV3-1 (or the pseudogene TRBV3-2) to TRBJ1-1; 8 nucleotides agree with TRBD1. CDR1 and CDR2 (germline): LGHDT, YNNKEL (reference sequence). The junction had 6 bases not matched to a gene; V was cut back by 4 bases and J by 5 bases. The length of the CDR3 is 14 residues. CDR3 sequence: CASSRRDRRTEAFF. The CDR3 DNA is TGTGCCAGCAGCCGGCGGGACAGGCGGACTGAAGCTTTCTTT.

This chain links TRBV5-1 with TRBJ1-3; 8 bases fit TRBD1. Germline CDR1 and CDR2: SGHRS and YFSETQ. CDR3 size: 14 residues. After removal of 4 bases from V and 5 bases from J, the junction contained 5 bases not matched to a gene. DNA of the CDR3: TGCGCCAGCAGCCAGGGACAGGAGAGAAACACCATATATTTT. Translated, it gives CASSQGQERNTIYF.

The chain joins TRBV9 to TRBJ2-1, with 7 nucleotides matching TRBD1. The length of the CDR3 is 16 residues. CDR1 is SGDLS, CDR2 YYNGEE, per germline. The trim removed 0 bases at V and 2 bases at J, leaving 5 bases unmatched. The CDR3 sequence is CASSVEGQGAYNEQFF. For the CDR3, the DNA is TGTGCCAGCAGCGTAGAGGGTCAGGGGGCCTACAATGAGCAGTTCTTC. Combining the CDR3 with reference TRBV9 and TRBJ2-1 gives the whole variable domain DSGVTQTPKHLITATGQRVTLRCSPRSGDLSVYWYQQSLDQGLQFLIQYYNGEERAKGNILERFSAQQFPDLHSELNLSSLELGDSALYFCASSVEGQGAYNEQFFGPGTRLTVL.

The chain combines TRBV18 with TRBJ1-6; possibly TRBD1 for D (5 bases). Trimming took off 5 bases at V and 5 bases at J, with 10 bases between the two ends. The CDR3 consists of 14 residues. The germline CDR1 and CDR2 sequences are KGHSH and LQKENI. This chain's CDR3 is CASSSDRDNSPLHF. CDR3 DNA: TGTGCCAGCTCATCCGACAGAGATAATTCACCCCTCCACTTT.

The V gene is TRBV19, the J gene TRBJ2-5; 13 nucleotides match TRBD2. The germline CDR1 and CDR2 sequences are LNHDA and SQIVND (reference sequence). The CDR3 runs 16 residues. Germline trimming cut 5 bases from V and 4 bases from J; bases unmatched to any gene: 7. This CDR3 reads CASSEGLAGTVETQYF. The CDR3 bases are TGTGCCAGTAGTGAGGGACTAGCGGGGACCGTAGAGACCCAGTACTTC.